The 24 T cell receptor beta chains given below trace back to one sample, sequenced in a study of blood T cell repertoires in COVID-19. Data came from immunoSEQ multiplex PCR; TCRdb stores just in-frame clones and leaves some out. The repertoire has about 180,000 clones, 85% of them found once; the top ten carry under 8%. The specimen sequenced was PBMCs or T cells enriched from blood (not recorded which). These receptors were collected from a man between 35 and 55 years old who had recovered from COVID-19.

This clone came up a few times. The chain couples TRBV28 to TRBJ1-6; D is ambiguous. V gave up 7 bases and J gave up 8 bases, with 15 bases separating them. Germline V gives CDR1 MDHEN, CDR2 SYDVKM. The CDR3 has 14 residues. Here the CDR3 DNA reads TGTGCCAGCACCTACCCTAGCGGGGATTCACCCCTCCACTTT. This translates into CASTYPSGDSPLHF.

The chain joins TRBV19 to TRBJ2-3; 7 bases match TRBD2. This CDR3 spans 16 amino acids. Germline V gene data show CDR1 as LNHDA and CDR2 as SQIVND (reference sequence). V trimming: 3 bases; J trimming: 5 bases; junction bases outside the gene matches: 11. CDR3 DNA sequence: TGTGCCAGTAGTATCGCTAGCACTGGGAGGGGAGATACGCAGTATTTT. Its protein product is CASSIASTGRGDTQYF.

The V gene is TRBV7-2, the J gene TRBJ1-1; 7 bases are shared with TRBD1. Unmatched junction bases numbered 15, after V lost 3 bases and J lost 5 bases. This CDR3 has 17 residues. Germline CDR1 reads SGHTA; CDR2 reads FQGNSA. CDR3 bases: TGTGCCAGCAGCTTGACGCTACAGGGGCGTCTCACGACTGAAGCTTTCTTT. Translated, it gives CASSLTLQGRLTTEAFF.

There are a few counts of this clone. The chain employs TRBV4-1 and TRBJ2-7, with 7 positions matching TRBD2. This CDR3 spans 15 amino acids. V lost 0 bases, J lost 2 bases, and 4 bases stayed unmatched. Germline V lookup: CDR1 MGHRA, CDR2 YSYEKL. For the CDR3, the DNA is TGCGCCAGCAGCCAAGAGTGGGGGGGGGCCTACGAGCAGTACTTC. Its translation is CASSQEWGGAYEQYF.

The chain has TRBV5-1 and TRBJ2-7, with 7 positions matching TRBD1. J gave up 2 bases and V 4 bases, and 9 bases lay outside the gene matches. Germline V CDR1 and CDR2: SGHRS, YFSETQ. The CDR3 contains 15 residues. CDR3: CASSPSLGQPYEQYF. CDR3 bases: TGCGCCAGCAGCCCAAGCCTGGGACAGCCCTACGAGCAGTACTTC.

The chain carries TRBV29-1 and TRBJ1-2, with D unclear. Germline lookup yields CDR1 SQVTM and CDR2 ANQGSEA. Trimming took off 6 bases at V and 0 bases at J, with 17 bases between the two ends. The CDR3 length is 15 residues. This chain's CDR3 is CSVAPRPVANYGYTF. CDR3 in DNA: TGCAGCGTCGCTCCCCGTCCCGTAGCTAACTATGGCTACACCTTC.

The gene calls are TRBV7-9 and TRBJ1-4; D is possibly TRBD1 (6 bases). The CDR3 totals 14 residues. CDR1 is SEHNR, CDR2 FQNEAQ, per germline (reference sequence). V gave up 7 bases and J gave up 7 bases, with 16 bases separating them. CDR3 in DNA: TGTGCCAGCACCCCAACTGGGGGCGGTGAAAAACTGTTTTTT. This encodes CASTPTGGGEKLFF.

V gene TRBV11-2 combines with J gene TRBJ2-5; unclear D gene. Trimming removed 4 bases from V and 5 bases from J, with 11 bases in between. CDR1 and CDR2 from the germline V gene are SGHAT and FQNNGV. The CDR3 runs 13 residues. This CDR3 reads CASSSVIAETQYF. CDR3 nucleotide sequence: TGTGCCAGCAGCTCCGTCATTGCGGAGACCCAGTACTTC. The whole variable domain, remainder taken from reference TRBV11-2 and TRBJ2-5, is EAGVAQSPRYKIIEKRQSVAFWCNPISGHATLYWYQQILGQGPKLLIQFQNNGVVDDSQLPKDRFSAERLKGVDSTLKIQPAKLEDSAVYLCASSSVIAETQYFGPGTRLLVL.

The V and J genes are TRBV10-3 and TRBJ1-5, with TRBD1 as a possible D gene (5 bases). Germline V gene sequence: CDR1 ENHRY, CDR2 SYGVKD. The length of the CDR3 is 14 residues. Trimming left V 5 bases short and J 6 bases short, with 14 bases between. CDR3 region: CAISFDSRSQPQHF. The CDR3 DNA follows: TGTGCCATCAGTTTCGACAGCCGGAGTCAGCCCCAGCATTTT.

V usage is TRBV5-1 and J usage is TRBJ2-3; tentative D call: TRBD1 (9 bases). There are 16 residues in the CDR3. Per the germline V gene, CDR1 is SGHRS and CDR2 is YFSETQ. V was clipped by 4 bases and J by 3 bases, with 18 bases between them. CDR3 in amino acids: CASSAGGQGETDTQYF. The CDR3 DNA reads as TGCGCCAGCAGCGCGGGGGGACAGGGAGAGACAGATACGCAGTATTTT.

The V and J genes are TRBV27 and TRBJ1-5; no clear D gene. The CDR3 is 12 residues long. Germline-derived CDR1 and CDR2 are MNHEY and SMNVEV (reference sequence). Trimming stripped 6 bases from V and 3 bases from J, with 6 bases between. The CDR3 loop reads CASSSINQPQHF. As DNA, the CDR3 is TGTGCCAGCAGCTCTATCAATCAGCCCCAGCATTTT.

This chain connects TRBV18 to TRBJ2-7, with D possibly being TRBD1 (6 bases). Trimming removed 3 bases at V and 6 bases at J, with 12 bases between. The CDR3 runs to 13 residues. Germline loops: CDR1 KGHSH, CDR2 LQKENI. CDR3 coding DNA: TGTGCCAGCTCACCCCCAGGGGCGGGCGAGCAGTACTTC. Protein sequence: CASSPPGAGEQYF.

J is TRBJ1-2 and V is TRBV12-5, with D uncertain. V was shortened by 1 base and J by 5 bases, with 8 bases between the two germline ends. The CDR3 is 13 residues long. Germline V lookup: CDR1 LGHNT, CDR2 FRNRAP. CDR3 DNA: TGTGCTAGTGGTTTGGCCCTCGGGTATGGCTACACCTTC. Its protein product is CASGLALGYGYTF.

The chain carries TRBV28 and TRBJ2-5, with 9 bases matching TRBD2. This CDR3 contains 12 residues. Germline loops: CDR1 MDHEN, CDR2 SYDVKM. J was trimmed by 5 bases and V by 6 bases; bases with no gene match: 1. The CDR3 region has the DNA TGTGCCAGCAGAACTAGCGGGGAGACCCAGTACTTC. Encoded protein: CASRTSGETQYF.

The rearrangement joins TRBV12-3 or TRBV12-4 to TRBJ1-1; 8 nucleotides align to TRBD1. V trimming: 6 bases; J trimming: 5 bases; junction bases outside the gene matches: 5. The CDR3 covers 13 residues. CDR3: CASRFTGGTEAFF. CDR3 in DNA: TGTGCCAGCAGGTTTACAGGGGGGACTGAAGCTTTCTTT.

The chain recombines TRBV7-9 with TRBJ1-5, with D possibly matching TRBD1 (5 bases). The CDR3 totals 15 residues. V lost 4 bases and J lost 4, with 14 bases in between. Germline V gene lookup returns CDR1 SEHNR and CDR2 FQNEAQ (reference sequence). Here the CDR3 reads CASSSGAEGNQPQHF. For the CDR3, the DNA is TGTGCCAGCAGCTCCGGGGCGGAGGGGAATCAGCCCCAGCATTTT.

This clone was counted at least ten times. The J gene is TRBJ2-7, the V gene TRBV11-2, with TRBD2 matching over 13 bases. Germline V gene sequence: CDR1 SGHAT, CDR2 FQNNGV. This CDR3 has 16 residues. The ends lost 0 bases at V and 5 bases at J; junction bases unmatched: 4. CDR3 protein: CASSLEHGTSGDEQYF. In DNA form, the CDR3 reads TGTGCCAGCAGCTTAGAGCATGGGACTAGCGGGGACGAGCAGTACTTC.

This sequence joins TRBV14 and TRBJ1-2; D not resolved. The V end lost 4 bases, the J end lost 4 bases, and 19 bases lay between the germline ends. The V gene's germline CDR1 is SGHDN and CDR2 FVKESK. The CDR3 is 16 amino acids. In DNA, the CDR3 is TGTGCCAGCAGCCCCTTCTCACAGCAGCCCAGCTATGGCTACACCTTC. Its protein is CASSPFSQQPSYGYTF.

The table lists this clone with a count of one. This CDR3 reads CASSSPGEGDTQYF. The CDR3 coding sequence is TGTGCCAGCAGCTCCCCAGGGGAGGGGGATACGCAGTATTTT. The rearrangement links TRBV11-3 to TRBJ2-3; TRBD2 is a possible D gene (7 bases). Germline lookup yields CDR1 SGHNT and CDR2 YENEEA. Trimming stripped 4 bases from V and 6 bases from J, with 14 bases between. The CDR3 runs to 14 residues.

This clone was observed a handful of times. The rearrangement joins TRBV5-1 to TRBJ1-1; 8 nucleotides line up with TRBD1. Germline CDR1 SGHRS, CDR2 YFSETQ. The CDR3 is 14 residues long. V lost 2 bases, J lost 7 bases, and 7 bases stayed unmatched. The CDR3 DNA sequence: TGCGCCAGCAGCTTCCAGGGGGCGGAGGGTGAAGCTTTCTTT. Protein product: CASSFQGAEGEAFF.

The rearrangement joins TRBV5-1 to TRBJ2-4; D might be TRBD2 (6 bases). Trimming took off 2 bases at V and 1 base at J, with 10 bases between the two ends. Germline values: CDR1 SGHRS, CDR2 YFSETQ. The CDR3 is 15 residues long. As DNA, the CDR3 is TGCGCCAGCAGCTTCCGGGGGATGGCCAAAAACATTCAGTACTTC. This gives the protein CASSFRGMAKNIQYF.

The V call is TRBV5-1, the J call TRBJ1-5; tentative D call: TRBD1 (6 bases). The CDR3 spans 15 residues. CDR1 is SGHRS and CDR2 is YFSETQ in the germline V gene. The germline V and J ends were trimmed by 2 bases and 7 bases, with 16 bases remaining between them. The CDR3 protein is CASSFGTSGAQPQHF. CDR3 nucleotide sequence: TGCGCCAGCAGCTTCGGGACATCAGGTGCCCAGCCCCAGCATTTT.

This chain joins TRBV5-8 and TRBJ2-7, with TRBD1 identical over 9 bases. CDR1 is SGHTS and CDR2 is YDEGEE in the germline V gene. The CDR3 extends over 14 amino acids. J was trimmed by 6 bases and V by 1 base; bases with no gene match: 5. The chain's CDR3 is CASSLLQGAIEQYF. The CDR3 DNA follows: TGTGCCAGCAGCTTGTTACAGGGGGCCATCGAGCAGTACTTC.

The chain uses TRBV28 and TRBJ1-2; 9 bases fit TRBD1. This CDR3 is built from 14 residues. The V gene's germline CDR1 is MDHEN and CDR2 SYDVKM. Trimming took 6 bases from V and 1 from J; bases not matched to a gene: 3. CDR3 DNA sequence: TGTGCCAGCAGCACAGGGGGCTTTAACTATGGCTACACCTTC. This sequence encodes CASSTGGFNYGYTF.